The clone carrying this TCR beta chain was seen more than once but under ten times. It was with unique molecular identifiers that the TCRbeta library was prepared. TCRdb independently ran MiXCR on the PCR reads; one entry per CDR3 protein. The sample lists approximately 250,000 distinct CDR3 sequences, around 25% occurring once. These data are taken from a study of T-cell reconstitution after alpha-beta-depleted transplantation in children. This CDR3 is 15 amino acids long. CDR1 and CDR2 (germline): SGHTA, FQGNSA. Trimming left V 2 bases short and J 7 bases short, with 12 bases between. The source of this sequence is a girl aged 2-10 years with Fanconi anemia, due to receive a stem cell transplant. The source material was PBMCs, sampled before TCRalphabeta/CD19-depleted stem cell transplant. J is TRBJ1-6 and V is TRBV7-2; no definite D call. Here the CDR3 reads CASSLRRQANSPLHF. As DNA, the CDR3 is TGTGCCAGCAGCTTAAGAAGGCAGGCAAATTCACCCCTCCACTTT.